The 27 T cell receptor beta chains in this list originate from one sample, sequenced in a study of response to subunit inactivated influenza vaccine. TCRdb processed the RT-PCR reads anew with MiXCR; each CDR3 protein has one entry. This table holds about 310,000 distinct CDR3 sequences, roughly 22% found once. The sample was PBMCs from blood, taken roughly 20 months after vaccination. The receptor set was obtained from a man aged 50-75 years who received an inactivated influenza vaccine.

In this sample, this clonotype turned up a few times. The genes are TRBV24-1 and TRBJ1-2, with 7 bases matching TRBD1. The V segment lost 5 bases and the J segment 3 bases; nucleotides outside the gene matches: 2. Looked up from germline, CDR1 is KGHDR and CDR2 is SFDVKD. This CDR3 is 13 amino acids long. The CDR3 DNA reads TGTGCCACCAGTGGTAGGGGGCACTATGGCTACACCTTC. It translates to CATSGRGHYGYTF.

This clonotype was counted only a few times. For the CDR3, the DNA is TGTGCCGGAACGTATAGAACAGATACGCAGTATTTT. Protein sequence: CAGTYRTDTQYF. The rearrangement links TRBV7-9 to TRBJ2-3; D not resolved. The CDR3 covers 12 residues. From germline, CDR1 is SEHNR and CDR2 FQNEAQ (reference sequence). V gave up 11 bases and J gave up 3 bases, with 12 bases separating them.

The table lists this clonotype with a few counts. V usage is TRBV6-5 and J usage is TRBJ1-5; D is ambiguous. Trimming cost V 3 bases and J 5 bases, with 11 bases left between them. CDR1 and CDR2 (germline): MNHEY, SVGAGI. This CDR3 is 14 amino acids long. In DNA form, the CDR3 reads TGTGCCAGCAGTTATGGGTTTACCGATCAGCCCCAGCATTTT. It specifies CASSYGFTDQPQHF.

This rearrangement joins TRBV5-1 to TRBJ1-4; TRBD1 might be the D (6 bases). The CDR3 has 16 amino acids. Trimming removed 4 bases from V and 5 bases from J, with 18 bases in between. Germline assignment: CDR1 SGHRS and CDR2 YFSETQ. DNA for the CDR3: TGCGCCAGCAGCCCCCGCGGAGGGGGGCTGAATGAAAAACTGTTTTTT. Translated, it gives CASSPRGGGLNEKLFF.

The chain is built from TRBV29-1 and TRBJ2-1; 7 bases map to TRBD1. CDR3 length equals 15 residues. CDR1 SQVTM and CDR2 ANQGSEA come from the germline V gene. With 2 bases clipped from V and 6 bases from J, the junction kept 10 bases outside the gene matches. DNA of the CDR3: TGCAGCGTTGAATCGCGAGGGGGCGCGACCAATGAGCAGTTCTTC. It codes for CSVESRGGATNEQFF.

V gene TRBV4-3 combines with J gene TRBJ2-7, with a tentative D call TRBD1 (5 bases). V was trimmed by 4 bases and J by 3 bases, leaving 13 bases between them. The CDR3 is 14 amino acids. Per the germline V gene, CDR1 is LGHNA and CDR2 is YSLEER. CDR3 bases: TGCGCCAGCAGCCCGACAGCAACCTACTACGAGCAGTACTTC. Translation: CASSPTATYYEQYF.

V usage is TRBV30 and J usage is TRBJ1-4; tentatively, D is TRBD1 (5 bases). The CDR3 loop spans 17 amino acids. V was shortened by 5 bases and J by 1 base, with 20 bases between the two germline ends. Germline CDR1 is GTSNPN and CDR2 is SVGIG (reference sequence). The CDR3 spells CAWAAGGLLETNEKLFF. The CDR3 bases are TGTGCCTGGGCTGCGGGGGGACTCTTGGAAACTAATGAAAAACTGTTTTTT.

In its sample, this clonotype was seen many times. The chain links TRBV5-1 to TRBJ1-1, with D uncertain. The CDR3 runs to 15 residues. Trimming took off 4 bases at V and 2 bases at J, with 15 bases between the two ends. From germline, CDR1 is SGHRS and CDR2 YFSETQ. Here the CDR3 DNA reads TGCGCCAGCAGCCCGCAGAGCCCCTTAAACACTGAAGCTTTCTTT. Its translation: CASSPQSPLNTEAFF.

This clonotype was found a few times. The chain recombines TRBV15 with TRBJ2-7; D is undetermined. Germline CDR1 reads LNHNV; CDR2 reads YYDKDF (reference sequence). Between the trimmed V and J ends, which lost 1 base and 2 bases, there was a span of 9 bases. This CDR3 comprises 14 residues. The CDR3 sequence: CATSRGPGTYEQYF. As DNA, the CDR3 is TGTGCCACCAGCAGAGGACCAGGCACCTACGAGCAGTACTTC.

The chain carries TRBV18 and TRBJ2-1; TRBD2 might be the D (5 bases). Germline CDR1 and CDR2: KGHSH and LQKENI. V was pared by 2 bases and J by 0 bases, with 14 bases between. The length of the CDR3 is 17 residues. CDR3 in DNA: TGTGCCAGCTCACCAGGGGTGGGAGTGAGCTCCTACAATGAGCAGTTCTTC. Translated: CASSPGVGVSSYNEQFF. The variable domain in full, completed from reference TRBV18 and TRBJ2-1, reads NAGVMQNPRHLVRRRGQEARLRCSPMKGHSHVYWYRQLPEEGLKFMVYLQKENIIDESGMPKERFSAEFPKEGPSILRIQQVVRGDSAAYFCASSPGVGVSSYNEQFFGPGTRLTVL.

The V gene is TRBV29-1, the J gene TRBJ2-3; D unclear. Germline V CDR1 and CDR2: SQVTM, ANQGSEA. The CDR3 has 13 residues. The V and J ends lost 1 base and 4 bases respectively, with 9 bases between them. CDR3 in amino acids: CSVEATAPDTQYF. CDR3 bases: TGCAGCGTTGAAGCAACAGCCCCAGATACGCAGTATTTT.

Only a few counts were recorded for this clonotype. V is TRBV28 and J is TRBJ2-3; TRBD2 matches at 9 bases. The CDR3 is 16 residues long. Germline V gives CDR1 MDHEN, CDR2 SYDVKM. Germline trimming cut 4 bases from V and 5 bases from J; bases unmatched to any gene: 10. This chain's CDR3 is CASSSPGTSSRDTQYF. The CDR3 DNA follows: TGTGCCAGCAGTTCACCAGGGACTAGCTCGAGAGATACGCAGTATTTT.

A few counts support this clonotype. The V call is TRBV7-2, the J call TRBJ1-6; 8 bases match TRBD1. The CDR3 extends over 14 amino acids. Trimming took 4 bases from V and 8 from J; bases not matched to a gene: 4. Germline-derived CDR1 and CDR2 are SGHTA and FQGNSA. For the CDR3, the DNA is TGTGCCAGCAGCTCGCAGGGGGCTTATTCACCCCTCCACTTT. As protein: CASSSQGAYSPLHF. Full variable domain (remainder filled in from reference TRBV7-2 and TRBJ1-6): GAGVSQSPSNKVTEKGKDVELRCDPISGHTALYWYRQSLGQGLEFLIYFQGNSAPDKSGLPSDRFSAERTGGSVSTLTIQRTQQEDSAVYLCASSSQGAYSPLHFGNGTRLTVT.

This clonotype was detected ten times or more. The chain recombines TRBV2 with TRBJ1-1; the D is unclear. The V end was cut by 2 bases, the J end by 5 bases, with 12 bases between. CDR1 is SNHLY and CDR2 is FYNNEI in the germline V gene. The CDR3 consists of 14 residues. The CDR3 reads CASSEPVVGTEAFF. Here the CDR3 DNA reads TGTGCCAGCAGTGAACCAGTGGTGGGGACTGAAGCTTTCTTT.

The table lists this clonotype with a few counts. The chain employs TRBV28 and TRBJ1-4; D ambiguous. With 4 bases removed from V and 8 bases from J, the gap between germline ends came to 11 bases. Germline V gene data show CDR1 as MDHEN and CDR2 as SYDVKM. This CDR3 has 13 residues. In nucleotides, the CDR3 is TGTGCCAGCAGTTACAGTCTTGGAGAAAAACTGTTTTTT. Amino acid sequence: CASSYSLGEKLFF. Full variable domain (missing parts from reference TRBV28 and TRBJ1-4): DVKVTQSSRYLVKRTGEKVFLECVQDMDHENMFWYRQDPGLGLRLIYFSYDVKMKEKGDIPEGYSVSREKKERFSLILESASTNQTSMYLCASSYSLGEKLFFGSGTQLSVL.

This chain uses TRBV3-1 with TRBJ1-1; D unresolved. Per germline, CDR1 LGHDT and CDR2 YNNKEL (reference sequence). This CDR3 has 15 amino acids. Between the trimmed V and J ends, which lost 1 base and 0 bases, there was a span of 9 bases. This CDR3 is CASSQGQLMNTEAFF. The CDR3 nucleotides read TGTGCCAGCAGCCAAGGGCAACTCATGAACACTGAAGCTTTCTTT.

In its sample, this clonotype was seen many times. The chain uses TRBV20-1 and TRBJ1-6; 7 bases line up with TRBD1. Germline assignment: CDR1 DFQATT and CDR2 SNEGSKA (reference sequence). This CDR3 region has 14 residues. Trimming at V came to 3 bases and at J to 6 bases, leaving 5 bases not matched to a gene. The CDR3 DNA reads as TGCAGTGCTAGGGTGGCAGGGGGTAATTCACCCCTCCACTTT. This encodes CSARVAGGNSPLHF.

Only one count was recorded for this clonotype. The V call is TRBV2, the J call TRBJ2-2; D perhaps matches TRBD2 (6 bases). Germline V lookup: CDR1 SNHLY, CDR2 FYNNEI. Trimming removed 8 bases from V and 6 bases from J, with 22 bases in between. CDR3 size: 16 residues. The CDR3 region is CASDEALASHPGELFF. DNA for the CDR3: TGTGCCAGCGATGAAGCCCTAGCGTCCCATCCCGGGGAGCTGTTTTTT.

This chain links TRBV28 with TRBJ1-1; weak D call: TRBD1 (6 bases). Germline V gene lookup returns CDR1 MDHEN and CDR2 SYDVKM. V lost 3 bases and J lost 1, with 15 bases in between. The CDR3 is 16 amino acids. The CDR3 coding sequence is TGTGCCAGCAGTTTTGGCATCGGACAGCCGAACACTGAAGCTTTCTTT. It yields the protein CASSFGIGQPNTEAFF.

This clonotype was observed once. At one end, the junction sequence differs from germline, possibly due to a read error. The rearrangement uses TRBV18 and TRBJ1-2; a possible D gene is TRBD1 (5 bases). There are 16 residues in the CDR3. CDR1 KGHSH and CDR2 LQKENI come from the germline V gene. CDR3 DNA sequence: TGTGCCAGCTCACCCAATCCCCCGGGGGACGGCTATTGCTACACCTTC. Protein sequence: CASSPNPPGDGYCYTF.

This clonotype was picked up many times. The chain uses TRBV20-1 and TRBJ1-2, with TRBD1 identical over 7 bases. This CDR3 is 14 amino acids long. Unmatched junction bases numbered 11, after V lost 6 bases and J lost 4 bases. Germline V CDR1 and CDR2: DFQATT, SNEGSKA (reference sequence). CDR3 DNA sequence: TGCAGTGCAACCCGGACAGGAATTAGCTATGGCTACACCTTC. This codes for CSATRTGISYGYTF.

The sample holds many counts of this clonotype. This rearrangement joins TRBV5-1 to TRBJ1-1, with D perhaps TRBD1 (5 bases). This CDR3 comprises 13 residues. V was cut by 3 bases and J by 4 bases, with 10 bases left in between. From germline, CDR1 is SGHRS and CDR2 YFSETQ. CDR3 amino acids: CASSSQGGTEAFF. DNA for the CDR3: TGCGCCAGCAGCTCCCAGGGTGGCACTGAAGCTTTCTTT.

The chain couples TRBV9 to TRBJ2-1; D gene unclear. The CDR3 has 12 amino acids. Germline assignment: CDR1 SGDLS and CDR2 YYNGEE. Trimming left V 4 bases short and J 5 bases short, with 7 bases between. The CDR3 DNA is TGTGCCAGCAGCCGTGTTAACAATGAGCAGTTCTTC. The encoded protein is CASSRVNNEQFF.

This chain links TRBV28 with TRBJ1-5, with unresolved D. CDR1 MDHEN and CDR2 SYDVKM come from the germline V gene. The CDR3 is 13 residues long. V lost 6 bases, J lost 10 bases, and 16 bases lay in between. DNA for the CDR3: TGTGCCAGCAGCCCCCGCGAGTCCGAACCCCAGCATTTT. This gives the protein CASSPRESEPQHF.

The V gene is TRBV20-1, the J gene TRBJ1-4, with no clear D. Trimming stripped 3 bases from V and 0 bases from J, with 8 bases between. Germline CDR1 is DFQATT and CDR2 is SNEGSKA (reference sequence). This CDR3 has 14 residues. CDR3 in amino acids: CSASLGSTNEKLFF. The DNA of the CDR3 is TGCAGTGCTAGCTTGGGGTCAACTAATGAAAAACTGTTTTTT.

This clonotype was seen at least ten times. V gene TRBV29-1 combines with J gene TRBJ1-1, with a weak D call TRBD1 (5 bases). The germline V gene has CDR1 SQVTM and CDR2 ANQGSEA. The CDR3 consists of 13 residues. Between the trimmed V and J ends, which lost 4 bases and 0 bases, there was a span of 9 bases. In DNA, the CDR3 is TGCAGCGTTGCGGGGGGAATGAACACTGAAGCTTTCTTT. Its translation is CSVAGGMNTEAFF.

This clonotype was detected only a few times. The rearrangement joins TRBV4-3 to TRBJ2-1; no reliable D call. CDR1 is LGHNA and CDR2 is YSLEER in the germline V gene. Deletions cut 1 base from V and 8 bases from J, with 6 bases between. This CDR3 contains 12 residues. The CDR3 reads CASSQGMDEQFF. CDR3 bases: TGCGCCAGCAGCCAAGGTATGGATGAGCAGTTCTTC.